This T cell receptor beta chain was sequenced in a study of cytomegalovirus exposure and HLA in healthy donors. Overall study results and limits: There were 150 or so TCR beta chains listed as cytomegalovirus-associated. The authors later linked a missense DCLRE1C variant to TCR beta V- and J-gene trimming. Accurate HLA-A and HLA-B prediction from TCR beta sequences was reported for most subjects. Links to common viral pathogens appeared, in a later analysis, for several of the most significant clusters.

CDR1 and CDR2 (germline): KGHSH, LQKENI. V was pared by 6 bases and J by 4 bases, with 19 bases between. The CDR3 covers 16 residues. The PCR contained 60 Vbeta and 13 Jbeta primers. Clones were sequenced by immunoSEQ multiplex PCR, and TCRdb holds only the in-frame ones, with some missing. The table records tens of thousands of clones, around nine tenths of them present only once. Comments on this clone: The antigen is undetermined.

The sequence came from a boy between 5 and 17 years old in good health and CMV-seronegative. Sequenced material: PBMCs. V gene TRBV18 combines with J gene TRBJ2-1; the D gene is possibly TRBD2 (6 bases). CDR3 sequence reads: CASSSDGGLWYNEQFF. The CDR3 nucleotides are TGTGCCAGCTCGAGCGACGGGGGTTTGTGGTACAATGAGCAGTTCTTC.